The 9 T cell receptor beta chains reported below all come from one sample, sequenced in a study of cytomegalovirus exposure and HLA in healthy donors. The PCR contained 60 Vbeta and 13 Jbeta primers. Some clones are missing from TCRdb's copy, which holds only in-frame ones; the method was immunoSEQ multiplex PCR. The table includes approximately 150,000 clones, around 76% detected once. The sample consisted of PBMCs. All receptors come from a woman between 40 and 50 years old in good health and CMV-seronegative.

There are a few counts of this clone. V usage is TRBV11-3 and J usage is TRBJ2-7; 9 bases align to TRBD1. V lost 6 bases, J lost 4 bases, and 10 bases stayed unmatched. The CDR3 totals 15 residues. Germline-derived CDR1 and CDR2 are SGHNT and YENEEA. The CDR3 DNA is TGTGCCAGCAGGGAACAGGGGGCGCAAGTGTACGAGCAGTACTTC. Protein: CASREQGAQVYEQYF.

The rearrangement uses TRBV14 and TRBJ1-3; D unclear. Trimming took off 1 base at V and 4 bases at J, with 11 bases between the two ends. The CDR3 extends over 15 amino acids. Germline V CDR1 and CDR2: SGHDN, FVKESK. The CDR3 DNA reads TGTGCCAGCAGCCAAGTCTTCCACCAGGGAAACACCATATATTTT. This sequence encodes CASSQVFHQGNTIYF. Full variable domain (missing parts from reference TRBV14 and TRBJ1-3): EAGVTQFPSHSVIEKGQTVTLRCDPISGHDNLYWYRRVMGKEIKFLLHFVKESKQDESGMPNNRFLAERTGGTYSTLKVQPAELEDSGVYFCASSQVFHQGNTIYFGEGSWLTVV.

The chain joins TRBV7-8 to TRBJ2-7, with TRBD2 identical over 7 bases. Trimming cost V 4 bases and J 2 bases; bases outside gene matches: 2. Looked up from germline, CDR1 is SGHVS and CDR2 is FQNEAQ. The CDR3 sequence is 13 residues long. The CDR3 spells CASSSAGAYEQYF. The CDR3 DNA reads as TGTGCCAGCAGCTCCGCGGGAGCCTACGAGCAGTACTTC.

The gene calls are TRBV15 and TRBJ1-5, with D perhaps TRBD1 (5 bases). Germline V gene sequence: CDR1 LNHNV, CDR2 YYDKDF (reference sequence). The CDR3 loop spans 20 amino acids. V was pared by 0 bases and J by 1 base, with 22 bases between. CDR3 nucleotides: TGTGCCACCAGCAGAGATCGAAAGGGGCGCCGGTGGATAAGCAATCAGCCCCAGCATTTT. It yields the protein CATSRDRKGRRWISNQPQHF.

This rearrangement joins TRBV30 to TRBJ2-3, with a weak D call TRBD2 (5 bases). This CDR3 comprises 15 residues. Deletions cut 1 base from V and 1 base from J, with 12 bases between. The germline CDR1 and CDR2 sequences are GTSNPN and SVGIG (reference sequence). CDR3 sequence reads: CAWSAIKRGTDTQYF. CDR3 DNA: TGTGCCTGGAGTGCGATCAAGAGGGGCACAGATACGCAGTATTTT. Combining the CDR3 with reference TRBV30 and TRBJ2-3 gives the whole variable domain SQTIHQWPATLVQPVGSPLSLECTVEGTSNPNLYWYRQAAGRGLQLLFYSVGIGQISSEVPQNLSASRPQDRQFILSSKKLLLSDSGFYLCAWSAIKRGTDTQYFGPGTRLTVL.

The chain joins TRBV7-8 to TRBJ2-5, with a weak D call TRBD2 (5 bases). This CDR3 region has 13 residues. The V end was cut by 5 bases, the J end by 5 bases, with 12 bases between. Germline V gene lookup returns CDR1 SGHVS and CDR2 FQNEAQ. In nucleotides, the CDR3 is TGTGCCAGCAGCCAAGGGAGTGGGGAGACCCAGTACTTC. Its protein product is CASSQGSGETQYF. Based on the CDR3 plus reference TRBV7-8 and TRBJ2-5, the full variable domain is GAGVSQSPRYKVAKRGQDVALRCDPISGHVSLFWYQQALGQGPEFLTYFQNEAQLDKSGLPSDRFFAERPEGSVSTLKIQRTQQEDSAVYLCASSQGSGETQYFGPGTRLLVL.

This chain connects TRBV6-1 to TRBJ2-4; 7 nucleotides match TRBD2. The germline CDR1 and CDR2 sequences are MNHNS and SASEGT. The length of the CDR3 is 13 residues. V lost 1 base and J lost 8; bases outside the gene matches: 2. The CDR3 bases are TGTGCCAGCAGTGAAGGTCGGGAGGACATTCAGTACTTC. Its translation is CASSEGREDIQYF.

This chain's CDR3 is CASRGLAGRDTQYF. Written as DNA, the CDR3 is TGTGCCAGCAGGGGACTAGCAGGACGAGATACGCAGTATTTT. The chain links TRBV11-1 to TRBJ2-3; 9 bases align to TRBD2. The germline CDR1 and CDR2 sequences are SGHAT and FQDESV (reference sequence). Losses at the gene ends were 6 bases for V and 5 bases for J; bases not matched to a gene: 6. This CDR3 is built from 14 residues.

The V and J genes are TRBV5-1 and TRBJ1-3, with 9 bases aligning to TRBD1. Trimming cost V 0 bases and J 4 bases; bases outside gene matches: 5. Germline V gene lookup returns CDR1 SGHRS and CDR2 YFSETQ. There are 16 residues in the CDR3. The CDR3 sequence: CASSLEGTGNGNTIYF. The CDR3 DNA reads TGCGCCAGCAGCTTGGAGGGGACAGGGAACGGAAACACCATATATTTT.